The 30 T cell receptor beta chains reported below all come from one sample, sequenced in a study of cytotoxic CD8 clonotypes in ibrutinib-treated CLL. Sequenced by immunoSEQ multiplex PCR; TCRdb stores in-frame clones only, minus some. This sample yields about 16,000 clones, of which about 65% are seen a single time; 15% to 20% belongs to the top ten. The material was PBMCs, obtained before ibrutinib treatment. The receptor source for this set is a human donor with chronic lymphocytic leukemia.

V and J are TRBV5-5 and TRBJ2-1, with TRBD1 identical over 8 bases. Germline CDR1 is SGHKS and CDR2 is YYEKEE (reference sequence). Trimming removed 4 bases from V and 10 bases from J; junction bases left unmatched: 10. CDR3 length: 14 amino acids. The CDR3 sequence: CASSPSNRGMEQFF. CDR3 coding DNA: TGTGCCAGCAGCCCCTCGAACAGGGGGATGGAGCAGTTCTTC.

The rearrangement uses TRBV5-1 and TRBJ1-1; 8 bases agree with TRBD1. Germline values: CDR1 SGHRS, CDR2 YFSETQ. V was clipped by 2 bases and J by 4 bases; unmatched bases: 1. The CDR3 is 13 amino acids. The CDR3 reads CASSLQGGTEAFF. The DNA of the CDR3 is TGCGCCAGCAGCTTACAGGGGGGCACTGAAGCTTTCTTT.

This clone was seen only once. This rearrangement joins TRBV6-6 to TRBJ2-1; maybe TRBD1 (5 bases). The length of the CDR3 is 11 residues. V was trimmed by 6 bases and J by 10 bases, leaving 10 bases between them. Germline V gene data show CDR1 as MNHNY and CDR2 as SVGAGI (reference sequence). CDR3 in DNA: TGTGCCAGCAGGGCCCGGACAGAGCAGTTCTTC. As protein: CASRARTEQFF.

This chain's CDR3 is CASSLPTGLGINEQFF. CDR3 coding DNA: TGCGCCAGCAGCCTCCCGACGGGACTAGGGATCAATGAGCAGTTCTTC. The gene calls are TRBV5-1 and TRBJ2-1; 8 bases map to TRBD2. Germline loops: CDR1 SGHRS, CDR2 YFSETQ. The CDR3 extends over 16 amino acids. The V segment lost 4 bases and the J segment 6 bases; nucleotides outside the gene matches: 12.

This clone was counted only a few times. V and J are TRBV5-1 and TRBJ2-3; TRBD2 aligns across 7 bases. CDR3 length: 14 amino acids. Per the germline V gene, CDR1 is SGHRS and CDR2 is YFSETQ. Trimming removed 5 bases from V and 2 bases from J; junction bases left unmatched: 5. The CDR3 DNA is TGCGCCAGCAGATCTAGCGGCTTCACAGATACGCAGTATTTT. Residues: CASRSSGFTDTQYF. Combining the CDR3 with reference TRBV5-1 and TRBJ2-3 gives the whole variable domain KAGVTQTPRYLIKTRGQQVTLSCSPISGHRSVSWYQQTPGQGLQFLFEYFSETQRNKGNFPGRFSGRQFSNSRSEMNVSTLELGDSALYLCASRSSGFTDTQYFGPGTRLTVL.

This clone was seen a handful of times. The V call is TRBV7-9, the J call TRBJ2-2; tentatively, D is TRBD2 (5 bases). Germline V gene data show CDR1 as SEHNR and CDR2 as FQNEAQ (reference sequence). The CDR3 runs to 14 residues. V lost 8 bases to trimming and J lost 6 bases, with 16 bases between them. CDR3 loop: CASSGSSGPGELFF. The CDR3 nucleotides read TGTGCCAGCTCCGGGTCCAGCGGACCCGGGGAGCTGTTTTTT. Full variable domain (rest looked up from reference TRBV7-9 and TRBJ2-2): DTGVSQNPRHKITKRGQNVTFRCDPISEHNRLYWYRQTLGQGPEFLTYFQNEAQLEKSRLLSDRFSAERPKGSFSTLEIQRTEQGDSAMYLCASSGSSGPGELFFGEGSRLTVL.

The V call is TRBV7-2, the J call TRBJ2-7; 10 bases are a match to TRBD2. The ends lost 5 bases at V and 5 bases at J; junction bases unmatched: 6. CDR1 is SGHTA and CDR2 is FQGNSA in the germline V gene. The CDR3 length is 14 residues. CDR3 DNA sequence: TGTGCCAGCAGCGCTGGGACTAGCGTTCACGAGCAGTACTTC. This encodes CASSAGTSVHEQYF.

V usage is TRBV5-1 and J usage is TRBJ2-2, with D perhaps matching TRBD2 (11 bases). Trimming took 0 bases from V and 3 from J, leaving 27 bases between them. CDR1 and CDR2 (germline): SGHRS, YFSETQ. The CDR3 consists of 21 residues. The CDR3 bases are TGCGCCAGCAGCTTGGGGGCTCTCCGGGACAGGGGACTAGCGGACACCGGGGAGCTGTTTTTT. This encodes CASSLGALRDRGLADTGELFF.

This clone came up once. The V and J genes are TRBV4-1 and TRBJ2-1; 9 positions match TRBD1. After removal of 4 bases from V and 5 bases from J, the junction contained 6 bases not matched to a gene. CDR1 and CDR2 (germline): MGHRA, YSYEKL. The CDR3 has 15 residues. CDR3 in DNA: TGCGCCAGCAGCCCAACAGGGGGCGGTCACAATGAGCAGTTCTTC. It codes for CASSPTGGGHNEQFF.

This rearrangement joins TRBV6-4 to TRBJ1-5; TRBD1 might be the D (5 bases). Germline values: CDR1 MRHNA, CDR2 SNTAGT. The CDR3 is made up of 21 amino acids. Between the trimmed V and J ends, which lost 2 bases and 0 bases, there was a span of 26 bases. For the CDR3, the DNA is TGTGCCAGCAGTGACCCCTATCTTGGGGGGGGATCGCACTATAGCAATCAGCCCCAGCATTTT. Amino acids: CASSDPYLGGGSHYSNQPQHF.

This clone was observed a single time. This chain links TRBV19 with TRBJ2-6, with D perhaps TRBD1 or TRBD2 (5 bases each). The CDR3 covers 17 residues. Between the trimmed V and J ends, which lost 1 base and 2 bases, there was a span of 12 bases. Per the germline V gene, CDR1 is LNHDA and CDR2 is SQIVND (reference sequence). The CDR3 region has the DNA TGTGCCAGTAGTATAGCATCCGGGACCACTGGGGCCAACGTCCTGACTTTC. Encoded protein: CASSIASGTTGANVLTF.

This clone appeared once. V gene TRBV7-3 combines with J gene TRBJ2-3; TRBD2 is a possible D gene (6 bases). CDR1 is SGHTA, CDR2 FQGTGA, per germline. The CDR3 loop spans 14 amino acids. The V end lost 4 bases, the J end lost 2 bases, and 10 bases lay between the germline ends. The CDR3 loop reads CASSSGLSTDTQYF. The CDR3 region has the DNA TGTGCCAGCAGCTCCGGACTATCCACAGATACGCAGTATTTT.

The chain links TRBV2 to TRBJ2-7; TRBD2 agrees at 10 bases. Germline CDR1 SNHLY, CDR2 FYNNEI. After removal of 4 bases from V and 6 bases from J, the junction contained 3 bases not matched to a gene. The CDR3 spans 13 residues. The CDR3 loop reads CASSGLAGAEQYF. DNA for the CDR3: TGTGCCAGCAGTGGGCTAGCGGGGGCCGAGCAGTACTTC.

The chain employs TRBV5-1 and TRBJ1-1; possible D gene TRBD1, 6 bases. Trimming shortened V by 0 bases and J by 6 bases, and 18 bases separated the two germline ends. Germline V lookup: CDR1 SGHRS, CDR2 YFSETQ. The CDR3 extends over 16 amino acids. Here the CDR3 reads CASSLGTVGFGAEAFF. CDR3 nucleotide sequence: TGCGCCAGCAGCTTGGGGACAGTTGGTTTCGGCGCTGAAGCTTTCTTT.

This clone came up once. CDR3 protein: CASSLDAGGYYEQYF. The CDR3 nucleotides are TGTGCCAGCAGCTTAGATGCGGGGGGCTACTACGAGCAGTACTTC. This chain connects TRBV11-2 to TRBJ2-7; 8 positions agree with TRBD2. The germline V gene has CDR1 SGHAT and CDR2 FQNNGV. The CDR3 has 15 amino acids. Germline trimming cut 0 bases from V and 3 bases from J; bases unmatched to any gene: 4.

In its sample, this clone is large (0.1 to 1%). V gene TRBV11-3 combines with J gene TRBJ2-7; unclear D gene. The germline V and J ends were trimmed by 4 bases and 5 bases, with 6 bases remaining between them. Germline V lookup: CDR1 SGHNT, CDR2 YENEEA. The CDR3 is made up of 11 amino acids. The CDR3 loop reads CASSSLHEQYF. The CDR3 DNA sequence: TGTGCCAGCAGCTCCTTACACGAGCAGTACTTC.

The chain employs TRBV6-6 and TRBJ1-1, with a possible D match to TRBD1 (6 bases). CDR3 length: 15 amino acids. From germline, CDR1 is MNHNY and CDR2 SVGAGI (reference sequence). Trimming left V 2 bases short and J 3 bases short, with 13 bases between. CDR3 amino acids: CASSYRQARYTEAFF. For the CDR3, the DNA is TGTGCCAGCAGTTACCGACAGGCACGATACACTGAAGCTTTCTTT.

The chain has TRBV28 and TRBJ2-7, with D perhaps matching TRBD1 (6 bases). Germline CDR1 reads MDHEN; CDR2 reads SYDVKM. The CDR3 is made up of 13 amino acids. Trimming took 7 bases from V and 0 from J, leaving 10 bases between them. CDR3 sequence reads: CASKTGNSYEQYF. CDR3 nucleotide sequence: TGTGCCAGCAAGACAGGTAACTCCTACGAGCAGTACTTC.

The chain combines TRBV6-4 with TRBJ2-3; 13 bases agree with TRBD2. The ends lost 3 bases at V and 3 bases at J; junction bases unmatched: 0. The germline V gene has CDR1 MRHNA and CDR2 SNTAGT. CDR3 length: 15 residues. The CDR3 sequence is CASSETSGGTDTQYF. The CDR3 region has the DNA TGTGCCAGCAGTGAGACTAGCGGGGGGACAGATACGCAGTATTTT.

CDR3 residues: CAWSRGGKETQYF. Written as DNA, the CDR3 is TGTGCCTGGTCCCGGGGGGGTAAGGAGACCCAGTACTTC. The chain joins TRBV30 to TRBJ2-5; 8 bases match TRBD2. Trimming removed 5 bases from V and 5 bases from J; junction bases left unmatched: 7. CDR3 length equals 13 residues. Germline V gene sequence: CDR1 GTSNPN, CDR2 SVGIG (reference sequence).

The chain couples TRBV2 to TRBJ1-3, with D possibly being TRBD1 (5 bases). The CDR3 length is 15 residues. Trimming pared 7 bases from V and 1 base from J, leaving 14 bases between. CDR1 SNHLY and CDR2 FYNNEI come from the germline V gene. CDR3 sequence: CASTYRGVSGNTIYF. The CDR3 coding sequence is TGTGCCAGCACCTACCGGGGGGTGTCTGGAAACACCATATATTTT.

Only one count was recorded for this clone. The chain has TRBV7-9 and TRBJ1-6; D not certain. In germline, CDR1 is SEHNR, CDR2 FQNEAQ (reference sequence). The CDR3 is 16 amino acids. With 4 bases removed from V and 10 bases from J, the gap between germline ends came to 20 bases. The CDR3 here is CASSSSIPMGTSPLHF. CDR3 DNA: TGTGCCAGCAGCTCCTCGATCCCTATGGGCACCTCACCCCTCCACTTT.

The rearrangement uses TRBV14 and TRBJ1-3; TRBD1 is a possible D gene (5 bases). The CDR3 length is 15 residues. V was shortened by 3 bases and J by 3 bases, with 12 bases between the two germline ends. The V gene's germline CDR1 is SGHDN and CDR2 FVKESK. CDR3 nucleotides: TGTGCCAGCAGCCAGGGACGTGCGGGTGGAAACACCATATATTTT. Its translation is CASSQGRAGGNTIYF.

The CDR3 coding sequence is TGCGCCAGCAGGGGCGGTGAGGCCAAAAACATTCAGTACTTC. Translating gives CASRGGEAKNIQYF. The chain combines TRBV5-1 with TRBJ2-4, with no clear D. This CDR3 contains 14 residues. V was shortened by 5 bases and J by 1 base, with 10 bases between the two germline ends. CDR1 SGHRS and CDR2 YFSETQ come from the germline V gene.

This clone was observed a few times. V usage is TRBV5-1 and J usage is TRBJ2-6; D could derive from TRBD1 or TRBD2 (5 bases each). Trimming shortened V by 2 bases and J by 0 bases, and 9 bases separated the two germline ends. Per the germline V gene, CDR1 is SGHRS and CDR2 is YFSETQ. The CDR3 runs 16 residues. The CDR3 region is CASSFAGSSGANVLTF. CDR3 nucleotides: TGCGCCAGCAGCTTCGCAGGGAGCTCTGGGGCCAACGTCCTGACTTTC.

The chain joins TRBV18 to TRBJ2-7; maybe TRBD1 (6 bases). Germline V CDR1 and CDR2: KGHSH, LQKENI. The germline V and J ends were trimmed by 6 bases and 3 bases, with 9 bases remaining between them. CDR3 length equals 12 residues. The CDR3 reads CASSYRDYEQYF. CDR3 sequence (DNA): TGTGCCAGCTCTTACAGGGACTACGAGCAGTACTTC. Variable domain in full (rest from reference TRBV18 and TRBJ2-7): NAGVMQNPRHLVRRRGQEARLRCSPMKGHSHVYWYRQLPEEGLKFMVYLQKENIIDESGMPKERFSAEFPKEGPSILRIQQVVRGDSAAYFCASSYRDYEQYFGPGTRLTVT.

V is TRBV28 and J is TRBJ1-5; D possibly corresponds to TRBD1 (5 bases). The CDR3 covers 15 residues. Trimming left V 4 bases short and J 0 bases short, with 10 bases between. Germline lookup yields CDR1 MDHEN and CDR2 SYDVKM. The CDR3 coding sequence is TGTGCCAGCAGTTACTCCGGACATAGCAATCAGCCCCAGCATTTT. Translation gives CASSYSGHSNQPQHF.

This clone was seen only once. This chain connects TRBV19 to TRBJ2-2, with D possibly TRBD2 on 6 matching bases. The length of the CDR3 is 16 residues. Germline assignment: CDR1 LNHDA and CDR2 SQIVND (reference sequence). With 3 bases removed from V and 4 bases from J, the gap between germline ends came to 15 bases. In DNA, the CDR3 is TGTGCCAGTAGTATCGCCTGGGGGGTTAGCACCGGGGAGCTGTTTTTT. It codes for CASSIAWGVSTGELFF. Complete variable domain (other parts from reference TRBV19 and TRBJ2-2): DGGITQSPKYLFRKEGQNVTLSCEQNLNHDAMYWYRQDPGQGLRLIYYSQIVNDFQKGDIAEGYSVSREKKESFPLTVTSAQKNPTAFYLCASSIAWGVSTGELFFGEGSRLTVL.

This clone was found once. This specimen includes other DNA sequences encoding the same CDR3. J is TRBJ2-1 and V is TRBV7-6; TRBD1 matches at 8 bases. Losses at the gene ends were 5 bases for V and 4 bases for J; bases not matched to a gene: 7. CDR1 and CDR2 from the germline V gene are SGHVS and FNYEAQ. This CDR3 contains 15 residues. DNA for the CDR3: TGTGCCAGCAGCCTCGGACAGGGCGATTACAATGAGCAGTTCTTC. Translated, it gives CASSLGQGDYNEQFF.

This clone was observed once. This sequence joins TRBV7-9 and TRBJ2-3; D unclear. From germline, CDR1 is SEHNR and CDR2 FQNEAQ (reference sequence). V was cut by 6 bases and J by 3 bases, with 19 bases left in between. The CDR3 is made up of 16 amino acids. CDR3 sequence: CASSSMKQPPTDTQYF. In DNA, the CDR3 is TGTGCCAGCAGTTCTATGAAACAGCCCCCTACAGATACGCAGTATTTT.